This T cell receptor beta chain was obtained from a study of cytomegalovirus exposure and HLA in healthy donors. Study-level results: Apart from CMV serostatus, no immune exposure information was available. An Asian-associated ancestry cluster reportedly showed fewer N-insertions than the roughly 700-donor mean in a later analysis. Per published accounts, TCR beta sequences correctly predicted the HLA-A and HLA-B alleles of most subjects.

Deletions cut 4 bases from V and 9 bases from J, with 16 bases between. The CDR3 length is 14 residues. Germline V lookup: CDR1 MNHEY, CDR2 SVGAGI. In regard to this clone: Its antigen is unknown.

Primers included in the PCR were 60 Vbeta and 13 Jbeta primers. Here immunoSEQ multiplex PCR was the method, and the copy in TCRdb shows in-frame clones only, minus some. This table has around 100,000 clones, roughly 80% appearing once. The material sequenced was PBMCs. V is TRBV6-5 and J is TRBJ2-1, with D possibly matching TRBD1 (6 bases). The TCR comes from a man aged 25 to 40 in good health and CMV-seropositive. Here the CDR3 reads CASSSGGIRGEQFF. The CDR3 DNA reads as TGTGCCAGCAGTTCCGGCGGTATCAGGGGTGAGCAGTTCTTC.